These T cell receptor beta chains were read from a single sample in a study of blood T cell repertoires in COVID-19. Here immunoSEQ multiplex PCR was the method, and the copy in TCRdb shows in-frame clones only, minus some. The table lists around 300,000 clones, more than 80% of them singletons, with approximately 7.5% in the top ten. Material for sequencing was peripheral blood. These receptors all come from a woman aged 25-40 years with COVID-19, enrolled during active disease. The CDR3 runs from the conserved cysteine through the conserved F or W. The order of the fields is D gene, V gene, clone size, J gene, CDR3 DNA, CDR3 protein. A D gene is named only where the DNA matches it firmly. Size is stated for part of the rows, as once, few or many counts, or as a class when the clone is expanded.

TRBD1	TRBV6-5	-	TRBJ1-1	TGTGCCAGCAGCGTGACAGGGGAGGCGAACACTGAAGCTTTCTTT	CASSVTGEANTEAFF
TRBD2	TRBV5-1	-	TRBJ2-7	TGCGCCAGCAGCCCACGACAGACTAGCGGGGGGGTCTACGAGCAGTACTTC	CASSPRQTSGGVYEQYF
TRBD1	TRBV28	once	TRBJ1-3	TGTGCCAGCAGCAGGGGGCCGGGAAACACCATATATTTT	CASSRGPGNTIYF
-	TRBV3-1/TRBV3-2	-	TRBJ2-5	TGTGCCAGCAGCCAAGTGGGAGGCCGGGAGACCCAGTACTTC	CASSQVGGRETQYF
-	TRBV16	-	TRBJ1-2	TGTGCCAGCAGCCAGAAAGGGTACGGGAATTTTTATGGCTACACCTTC	CASSQKGYGNFYGYTF
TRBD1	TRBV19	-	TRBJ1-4	TGTGCCAGTAGGCACCCCGGGACAGCAAGGGAAAAACTGTTTTTT	CASRHPGTAREKLFF
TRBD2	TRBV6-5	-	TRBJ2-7	TGTGCCAGCCGACCCAGACTAGCAGGAGCCTACGAGCAGTACTTC	CASRPRLAGAYEQYF
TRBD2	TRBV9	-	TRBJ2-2	TGTGCCAGCAGCGTAGGGACTAGCGGGACATACACCGGGGAGCTGTTTTTT	CASSVGTSGTYTGELFF
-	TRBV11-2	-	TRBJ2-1	TGTGCCAGCAGCCTGGACAGACTCTCCTACAATGAGCAGTTCTTC	CASSLDRLSYNEQFF
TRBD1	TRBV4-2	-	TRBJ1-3	TGTGCCAGCAGCCAAGATAGGAGGGGGCCTGGAAACACCATATATTTT	CASSQDRRGPGNTIYF
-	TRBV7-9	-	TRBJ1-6	TGTGCCAGCAGCTTAGCGGGGGCAGGGATGGGTTCACCCCTCCACTTT	CASSLAGAGMGSPLHF
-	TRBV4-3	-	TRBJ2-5	TGCGCCAGCAGCCAAGATTGGAGTCAGGGGTGGCGAGAGACCCAGTACTTC	CASSQDWSQGWRETQYF
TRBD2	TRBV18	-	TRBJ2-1	TGTGCCAGCTCACCAGAAGGGACTAGCGGGAGGTATGAGCAGTTCTTC	CASSPEGTSGRYEQFF
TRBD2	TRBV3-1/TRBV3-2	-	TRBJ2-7	TGTGCCAGCAGCCAAGTGGCGGGAGGCGGCTACGAGCAGTACTTC	CASSQVAGGGYEQYF
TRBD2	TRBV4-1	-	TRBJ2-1	TGCGCCAGCAGCCTCGCTCTAGCGGATGAGCAGTTCTTC	CASSLALADEQFF
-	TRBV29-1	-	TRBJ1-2	TGCAGCGTTAGTACCAGGGGATCATATGGCTACACCTTC	CSVSTRGSYGYTF
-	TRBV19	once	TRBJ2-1	TGTGCCAGTAGTATGTCCGGGGGGCTCGGCAATGAGCAGTTCTTC	CASSMSGGLGNEQFF
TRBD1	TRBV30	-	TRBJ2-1	TGTGCCTGGGGGACAGAATCCTACAATGAGCAGTTCTTC	CAWGTESYNEQFF